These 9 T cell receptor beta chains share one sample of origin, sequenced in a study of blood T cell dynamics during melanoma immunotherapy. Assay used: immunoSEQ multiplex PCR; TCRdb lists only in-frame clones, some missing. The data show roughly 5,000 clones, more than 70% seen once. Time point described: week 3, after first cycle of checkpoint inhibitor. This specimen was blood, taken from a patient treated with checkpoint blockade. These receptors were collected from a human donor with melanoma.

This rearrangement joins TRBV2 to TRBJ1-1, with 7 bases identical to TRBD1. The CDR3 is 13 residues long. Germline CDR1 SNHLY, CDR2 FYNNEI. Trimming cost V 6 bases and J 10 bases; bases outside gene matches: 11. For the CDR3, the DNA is TGTGCCAGCAGGGAACTACAGGGGTTCGCAGCTTTCTTT. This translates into CASRELQGFAAFF.

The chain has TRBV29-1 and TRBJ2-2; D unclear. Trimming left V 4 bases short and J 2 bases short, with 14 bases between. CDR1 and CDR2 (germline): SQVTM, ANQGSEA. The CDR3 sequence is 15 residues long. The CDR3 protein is CSVVSPPGNTGELFF. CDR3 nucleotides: TGCAGCGTTGTGTCCCCTCCAGGCAACACCGGGGAGCTGTTTTTT.

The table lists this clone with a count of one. The CDR3 here is CASSPRLAPTDTQYF. CDR3 coding DNA: TGTGCCAGCAGCCCAAGACTAGCGCCAACAGATACGCAGTATTTT. The J gene is TRBJ2-3, the V gene TRBV11-3; 8 nucleotides line up with TRBD2. The V gene end was trimmed by 5 bases and the J gene end by 3 bases; junction bases not matched to a gene: 7. Germline loops: CDR1 SGHNT, CDR2 YENEEA. The CDR3 contains 15 residues.

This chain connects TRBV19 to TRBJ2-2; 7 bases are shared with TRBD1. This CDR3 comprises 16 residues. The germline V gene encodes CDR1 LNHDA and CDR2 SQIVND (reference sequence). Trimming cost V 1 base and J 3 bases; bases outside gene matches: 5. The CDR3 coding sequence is TGTGCCAGTAGTATAGGAAGGGGGCGATACACCGGGGAGCTGTTTTTT. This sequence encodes CASSIGRGRYTGELFF.

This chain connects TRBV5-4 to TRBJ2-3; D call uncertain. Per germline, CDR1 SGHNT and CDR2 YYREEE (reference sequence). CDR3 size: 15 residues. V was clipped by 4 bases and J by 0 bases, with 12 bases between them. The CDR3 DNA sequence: TGTGCCAGCAGCACCTACACAACTAGCACAGATACGCAGTATTTT. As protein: CASSTYTTSTDTQYF. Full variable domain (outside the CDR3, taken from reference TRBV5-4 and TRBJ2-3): ETGVTQSPTHLIKTRGQQVTLRCSSQSGHNTVSWYQQALGQGPQFIFQYYREEENGRGNFPPRFSGLQFPNYSSELNVNALELDDSALYLCASSTYTTSTDTQYFGPGTRLTVL.

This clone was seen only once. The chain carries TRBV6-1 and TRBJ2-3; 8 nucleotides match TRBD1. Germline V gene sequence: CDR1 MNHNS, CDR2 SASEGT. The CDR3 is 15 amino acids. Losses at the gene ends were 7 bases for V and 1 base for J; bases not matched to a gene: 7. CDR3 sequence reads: CASTDPDRGTDTQYF. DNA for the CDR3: TGTGCCAGCACCGACCCGGACAGGGGCACAGATACGCAGTATTTT.

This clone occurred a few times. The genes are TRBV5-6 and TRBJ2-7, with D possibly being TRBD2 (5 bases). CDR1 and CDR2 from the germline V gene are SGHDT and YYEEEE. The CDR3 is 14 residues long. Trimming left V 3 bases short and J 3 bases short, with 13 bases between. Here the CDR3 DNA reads TGTGCCAGCAGCTGGACTGGACCGAGCTACGAGCAGTACTTC. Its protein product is CASSWTGPSYEQYF.

The CDR3: CASRTRYEQYF. In DNA form, the CDR3 reads TGTGCCAGCAGAACTCGCTACGAGCAGTACTTC. The rearrangement uses TRBV6-1 and TRBJ2-7, with D hard to call. Germline V gene sequence: CDR1 MNHNS, CDR2 SASEGT. The V end lost 6 bases, the J end lost 3 bases, and 6 bases lay between the germline ends. The CDR3 length is 11 residues.

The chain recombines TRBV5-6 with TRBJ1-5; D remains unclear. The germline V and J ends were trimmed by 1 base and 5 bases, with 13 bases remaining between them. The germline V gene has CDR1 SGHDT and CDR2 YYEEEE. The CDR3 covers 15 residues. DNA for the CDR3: TGTGCCAGCAGCTTGATGAGGGATCTTTATCAGCCCCAGCATTTT. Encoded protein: CASSLMRDLYQPQHF.